The 20 T cell receptor beta chains in this list originate from one sample, sequenced in a study of vaccination and CD4 T cells after COVID-19. Sequencing of DNA taken from cultured CD4+ T cells relied on the Oncomine TCR Beta short-read assay. TCRdb reanalysed the PCR reads using MiXCR and keeps one entry per CDR3 protein. Among 7,000 to 10,000 distinct CDR3 sequences, 48% were seen once, and the ten largest hold roughly 17%. Treatment: roughly 11-day PBMC culture with coronavirus spike peptide pools or control peptides (ViraFEST assay). Gathering of the CD4+ T cells, from the unexposed donor, took place before the COVID-19 pandemic (2011-2018). For these receptors, no antigen is known. What was sequenced was CD4+ T cells from blood, cultured in vitro. These receptors were taken from a human donor in good health.

The rearrangement uses TRBV5-5 and TRBJ1-2, with TRBD1 as a possible D gene (5 bases). Germline V gene data show CDR1 as SGHKS and CDR2 as YYEKEE (reference sequence). V gave up 2 bases and J gave up 8 bases, with 16 bases separating them. This CDR3 comprises 14 residues. The CDR3 nucleotides are TGTGCCAGCAGCTTCGGGACCCCAGTTGGCGGCTACACCTTC. This translates into CASSFGTPVGGYTF.

This CDR3 reads CASSDSIGSSTDTQYF. The CDR3 DNA reads TGTGCCAGCAGTGACTCTATCGGGAGCAGCACAGATACGCAGTATTTT. V and J are TRBV6-4 and TRBJ2-3, with D possibly TRBD2 on 6 matching bases. Looked up from germline, CDR1 is MRHNA and CDR2 is SNTAGT. This CDR3 has 16 residues. V lost 0 bases and J 0 bases, leaving 10 bases between the germline ends.

The chain uses TRBV7-9 and TRBJ1-6, with TRBD1 as a possible D gene (5 bases). In germline, CDR1 is SEHNR, CDR2 FQNEAQ (reference sequence). V shed 4 bases and J shed 9 bases, with 7 bases lying between them. The CDR3 has 12 residues. CDR3 amino acids: CASSSGGSPLHF. In DNA, the CDR3 is TGTGCCAGCAGCTCGGGGGGTTCACCCCTCCACTTT.

The V gene is TRBV27, the J gene TRBJ1-5; no clear D. Trimming pared 4 bases from V and 11 bases from J, leaving 18 bases between. Germline V lookup: CDR1 MNHEY, CDR2 SMNVEV (reference sequence). The CDR3 spans 14 residues. The CDR3 coding sequence is TGTGCCAGCAGTTCCCCTCGCCAGTCCTCGGCCCAGCATTTT. Translating gives CASSSPRQSSAQHF.

The chain is built from TRBV2 and TRBJ2-2; no reliable D call. Germline V lookup: CDR1 SNHLY, CDR2 FYNNEI. CDR3 size: 11 residues. Trimming shortened V by 10 bases and J by 5 bases, and 8 bases separated the two germline ends. CDR3 residues: CAITKTGELFF. The DNA of the CDR3 is TGTGCCATTACAAAAACCGGGGAGCTGTTTTTT.

The chain joins TRBV5-4 to TRBJ1-5, with D unclear. Germline V gene data show CDR1 as SGHNT and CDR2 as YYREEE (reference sequence). V dropped 2 bases and J dropped 3 bases, with 9 bases sitting between them. The CDR3 runs 14 residues. The CDR3 region has the DNA TGTGCCAGCAGCTTACGTGGATCCAATCAGCCCCAGCATTTT. Translated, it gives CASSLRGSNQPQHF.

V usage is TRBV30 and J usage is TRBJ2-7, with 9 bases that match TRBD2. This CDR3 has 15 amino acids. After removal of 0 bases from V and 4 bases from J, the junction contained 7 bases not matched to a gene. Germline CDR1 is GTSNPN and CDR2 is SVGIG (reference sequence). CDR3: CAWSVSVAGVYEQYF. In DNA form, the CDR3 reads TGTGCCTGGAGTGTAAGCGTAGCGGGAGTTTACGAGCAGTACTTC.

The chain combines TRBV15 with TRBJ1-1; D not resolved. The ends were cut back, 0 bases at V and 0 bases at J, with 11 bases in the middle. Germline V gives CDR1 LNHNV, CDR2 YYDKDF (reference sequence). The CDR3 extends over 16 amino acids. The CDR3 bases are TGTGCCACCAGCAGAGACATCTCAAACATGAACACTGAAGCTTTCTTT. Translated: CATSRDISNMNTEAFF.

The rearrangement joins TRBV7-6 to TRBJ1-1; D remains ambiguous. V lost 3 bases, J lost 0 bases, and 11 bases lay in between. CDR3 size: 15 residues. Germline-derived CDR1 and CDR2 are SGHVS and FNYEAQ. Written as DNA, the CDR3 is TGTGCCAGCAGCTTGCCAGCCGGGCTGAACACTGAAGCTTTCTTT. This translates into CASSLPAGLNTEAFF.

This chain links TRBV7-9 with TRBJ2-3; a possible D gene is TRBD1 (6 bases). Near its end, the DNA agrees better with TRBJ1-5, so the J call may be wrong. Looked up from germline, CDR1 is SEHNR and CDR2 is FQNEAQ (reference sequence). The CDR3 consists of 12 residues. DNA of the CDR3: TGTGCCAGCAGTCACAAGGGGGATACGCAGCATTTT. Its protein is CASSHKGDTQHF.

CDR3 DNA: TGTGCCACCAGCAAGTACCTTACAGGGTACTCTGGAAACACCATATATTTT. Translating it yields CATSKYLTGYSGNTIYF. The V gene is TRBV15, the J gene TRBJ1-3; D is perhaps TRBD1 (6 bases). The CDR3 totals 17 residues. V lost 4 bases, J lost 0 bases, and 16 bases lay in between. Germline V lookup: CDR1 LNHNV, CDR2 YYDKDF (reference sequence).

This clonotype appeared a few times. The rearrangement links TRBV2 to TRBJ2-7; the match to TRBD1 covers 7 bases. The CDR3 spans 13 residues. J lost 4 bases, V lost 5 bases, and 5 bases had no gene match. CDR1 is SNHLY, CDR2 FYNNEI, per germline. DNA of the CDR3: TGTGCCAGCAGTCGGGACAGCATGTACGAGCAGTACTTC. Translated: CASSRDSMYEQYF. Supplemented by reference TRBV2 and TRBJ2-7, the full variable domain reads EPEVTQTPSHQVTQMGQEVILRCVPISNHLYFYWYRQILGQKVEFLVSFYNNEISEKSEIFDDQFSVERPDGSNFTLKIRSTKLEDSAMYFCASSRDSMYEQYFGPGTRLTVT.

The V call is TRBV7-2, the J call TRBJ1-6; the D gene is possibly TRBD1 (6 bases). Trimming shortened V by 1 base and J by 6 bases, and 10 bases separated the two germline ends. CDR3 size: 15 residues. The germline V gene has CDR1 SGHTA and CDR2 FQGNSA. The CDR3 region has the DNA TGTGCCAGCAGCTTAGTAGGGGGGGGTAATTCACCCCTCCACTTT. Its translation is CASSLVGGGNSPLHF.

The V gene is TRBV5-5, the J gene TRBJ2-1; no clear D. Germline V gene data show CDR1 as SGHKS and CDR2 as YYEKEE (reference sequence). CDR3 length: 16 residues. The V end lost 0 bases, the J end lost 2 bases, and 12 bases lay between the germline ends. The CDR3 protein is CASSLVSASTYNEQFF. CDR3 coding DNA: TGTGCCAGCAGCTTGGTGTCTGCATCCACCTACAATGAGCAGTTCTTC.

The rearrangement joins TRBV25-1 to TRBJ1-1; 10 bases line up with TRBD1. Germline CDR1 MGHDK, CDR2 SYGVNS. With 4 bases clipped from V and 6 bases from J, the junction kept 8 bases outside the gene matches. The CDR3 runs to 15 residues. Here the CDR3 DNA reads TGTGCCAGCAGTGGCCCGGGACAGGGGATCCCTGAAGCTTTCTTT. Its translation is CASSGPGQGIPEAFF.

CDR3 amino acids: CSASGVAGGRGSTDTQYF. The CDR3 coding sequence is TGCAGTGCTAGTGGGGTAGCGGGGGGGCGAGGTTCCACAGATACGCAGTATTTT. The rearrangement joins TRBV20-1 to TRBJ2-3, with TRBD2 matching over 11 bases. CDR3 length equals 18 residues. The V gene's germline CDR1 is DFQATT and CDR2 SNEGSKA (reference sequence). Germline trimming cut 3 bases from V and 2 bases from J; bases unmatched to any gene: 13.

This clonotype was detected only a few times. The DNA for the CDR3 is TGCGCCAGCAGTAAAGGGGGCCATACGCAGTATTTT. It encodes CASSKGGHTQYF. This chain connects TRBV10-1 to TRBJ2-3; 7 bases agree with TRBD1. The V gene's germline CDR1 is WNHNN and CDR2 SYGVQD (reference sequence). The CDR3 has 12 amino acids. V shed 5 bases, J shed 7 bases, and the junction held 3 bases outside the gene matches.

The chain couples TRBV6-2 or TRBV6-3 to TRBJ2-1, with D perhaps matching TRBD2 (6 bases). Trimming removed 2 bases at V and 3 bases at J, with 11 bases between. The germline V gene has CDR1 MNHEY and CDR2 SVGEGT. The CDR3 runs to 15 residues. The CDR3 DNA follows: TGTGCCAGCAGTTACCCCCGGGGGTACTACAATGAGCAGTTCTTC. This sequence encodes CASSYPRGYYNEQFF.

This clonotype showed up just once. This chain connects TRBV6-1 to TRBJ1-1; 7 bases line up with TRBD1. The length of the CDR3 is 15 residues. Per germline, CDR1 MNHNS and CDR2 SASEGT. Trimming removed 6 bases from V and 2 bases from J; junction bases left unmatched: 9. CDR3 amino acids: CASSYSGGTNTEAFF. The CDR3 region has the DNA TGTGCCAGCAGCTATTCAGGGGGTACTAACACTGAAGCTTTCTTT.

The table lists this clonotype with a few counts. The rearrangement uses TRBV20-1 and TRBJ2-3, with D perhaps matching TRBD2 (5 bases). V lost 1 base, J lost 2 bases, and 10 bases lay in between. The CDR3 has 14 amino acids. Germline CDR1 reads DFQATT; CDR2 reads SNEGSKA (reference sequence). CDR3 region: CSARASYNTDTQYF. CDR3 DNA: TGCAGTGCTAGAGCTAGCTATAACACAGATACGCAGTATTTT.